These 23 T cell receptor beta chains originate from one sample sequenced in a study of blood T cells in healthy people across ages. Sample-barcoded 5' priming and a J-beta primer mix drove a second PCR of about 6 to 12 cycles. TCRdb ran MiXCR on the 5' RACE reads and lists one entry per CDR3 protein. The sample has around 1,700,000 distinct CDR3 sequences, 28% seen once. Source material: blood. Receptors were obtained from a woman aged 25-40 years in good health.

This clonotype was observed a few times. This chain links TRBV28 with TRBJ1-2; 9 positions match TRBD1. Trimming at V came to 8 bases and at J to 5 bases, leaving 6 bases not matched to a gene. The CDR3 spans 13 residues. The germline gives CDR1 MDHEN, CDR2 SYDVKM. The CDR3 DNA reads TGTGCCAGCGGTAACAGGGGGCCTTATGGCTACACCTTC. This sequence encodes CASGNRGPYGYTF.

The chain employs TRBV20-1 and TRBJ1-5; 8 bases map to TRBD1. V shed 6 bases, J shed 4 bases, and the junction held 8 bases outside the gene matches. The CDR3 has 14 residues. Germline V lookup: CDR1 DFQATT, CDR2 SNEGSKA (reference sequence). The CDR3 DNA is TGCAGTGCCACGGGACAGGCGCCTAATCAGCCCCAGCATTTT. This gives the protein CSATGQAPNQPQHF.

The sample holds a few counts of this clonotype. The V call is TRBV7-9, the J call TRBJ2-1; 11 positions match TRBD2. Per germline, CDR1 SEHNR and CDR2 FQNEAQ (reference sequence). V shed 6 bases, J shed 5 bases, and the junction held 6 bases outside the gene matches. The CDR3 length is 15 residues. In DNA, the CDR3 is TGTGCCAGCAGTAACGGGACTAGCGGTAACAATGAGCAGTTCTTC. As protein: CASSNGTSGNNEQFF.

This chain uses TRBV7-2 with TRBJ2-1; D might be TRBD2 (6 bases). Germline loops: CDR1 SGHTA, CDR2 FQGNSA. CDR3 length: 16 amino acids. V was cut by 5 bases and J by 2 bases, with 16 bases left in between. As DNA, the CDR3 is TGTGCCAGCAGCGTCGGGGGAGCGGTAGCCTACAATGAGCAGTTCTTC. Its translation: CASSVGGAVAYNEQFF.

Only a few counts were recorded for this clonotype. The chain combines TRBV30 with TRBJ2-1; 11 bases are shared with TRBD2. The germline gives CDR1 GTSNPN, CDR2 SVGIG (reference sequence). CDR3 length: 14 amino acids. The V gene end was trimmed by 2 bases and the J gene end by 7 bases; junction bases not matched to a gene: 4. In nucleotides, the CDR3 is TGTGCCTGGAGTTCCGGGACTAGCGGTAATGAGCAGTTCTTC. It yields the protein CAWSSGTSGNEQFF.

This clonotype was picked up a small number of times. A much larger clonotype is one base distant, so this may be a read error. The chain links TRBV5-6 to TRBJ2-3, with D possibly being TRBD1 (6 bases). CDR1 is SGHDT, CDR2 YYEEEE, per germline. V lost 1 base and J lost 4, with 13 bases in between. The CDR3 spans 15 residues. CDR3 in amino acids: CASSLRRSGADTQYF. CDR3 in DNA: TGTGCCAGCAGCTTGAGGAGGTCAGGGGCAGATACGCAGTATTTT.

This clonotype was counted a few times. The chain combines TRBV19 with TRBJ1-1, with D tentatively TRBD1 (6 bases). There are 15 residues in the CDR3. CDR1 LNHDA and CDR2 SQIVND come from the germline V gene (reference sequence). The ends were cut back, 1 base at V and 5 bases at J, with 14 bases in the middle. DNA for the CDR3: TGTGCCAGTAGTATAGTTTGGGGGGCCGGAACTGAAGCTTTCTTT. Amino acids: CASSIVWGAGTEAFF.

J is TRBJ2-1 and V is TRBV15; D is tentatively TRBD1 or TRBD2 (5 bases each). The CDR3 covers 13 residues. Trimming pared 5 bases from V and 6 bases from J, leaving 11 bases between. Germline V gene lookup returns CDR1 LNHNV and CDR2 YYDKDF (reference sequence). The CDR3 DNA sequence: TGTGCCACCAGCGGGGGTTCTGGCAATGAGCAGTTCTTC. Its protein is CATSGGSGNEQFF.

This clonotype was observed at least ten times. In DNA, the CDR3 is TGCGCCAGCAGCCAGTCCCCAGTGCAGTATTTACATGGCTACACCTTC. As protein: CASSQSPVQYLHGYTF. The V and J genes are TRBV4-3 and TRBJ1-2; D is ambiguous. Germline CDR1 and CDR2: LGHNA and YSLEER. The V gene lost 3 bases and the J gene lost 6 bases, with 20 bases spanning the gap. The CDR3 has 16 residues.

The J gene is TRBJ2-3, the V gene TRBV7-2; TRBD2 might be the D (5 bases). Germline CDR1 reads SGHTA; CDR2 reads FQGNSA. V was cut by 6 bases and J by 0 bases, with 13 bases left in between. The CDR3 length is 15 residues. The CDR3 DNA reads TGTGCCAGCAGTCGACTAAACCCTAGCACAGATACGCAGTATTTT. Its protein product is CASSRLNPSTDTQYF.

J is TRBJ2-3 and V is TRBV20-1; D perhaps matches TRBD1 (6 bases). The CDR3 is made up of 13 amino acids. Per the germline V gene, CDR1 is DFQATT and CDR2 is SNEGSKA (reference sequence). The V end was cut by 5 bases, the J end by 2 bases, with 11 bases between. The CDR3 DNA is TGCAGTGCTCGGACAGAAGACACAGATACGCAGTATTTT. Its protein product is CSARTEDTDTQYF.

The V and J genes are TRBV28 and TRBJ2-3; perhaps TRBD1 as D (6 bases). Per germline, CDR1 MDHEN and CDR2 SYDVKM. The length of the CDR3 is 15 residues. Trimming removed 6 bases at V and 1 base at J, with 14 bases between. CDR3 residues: CASRGSWTGTDTQYF. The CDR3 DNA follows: TGTGCCAGCAGGGGAAGTTGGACAGGCACAGATACGCAGTATTTT.

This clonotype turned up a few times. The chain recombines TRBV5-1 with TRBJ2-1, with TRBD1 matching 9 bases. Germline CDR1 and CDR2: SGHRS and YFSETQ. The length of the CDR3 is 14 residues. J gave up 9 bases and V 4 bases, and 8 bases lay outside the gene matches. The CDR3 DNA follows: TGCGCCAGCAGCCCGACCGGGACAGGGCGTGAGCAGTTCTTC. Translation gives CASSPTGTGREQFF.

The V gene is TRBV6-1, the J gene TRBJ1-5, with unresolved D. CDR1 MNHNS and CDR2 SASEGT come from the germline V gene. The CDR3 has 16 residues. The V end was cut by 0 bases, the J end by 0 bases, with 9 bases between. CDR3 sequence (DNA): TGTGCCAGCAGTGAAGCATCGGGCTATAGCAATCAGCCCCAGCATTTT. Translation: CASSEASGYSNQPQHF.

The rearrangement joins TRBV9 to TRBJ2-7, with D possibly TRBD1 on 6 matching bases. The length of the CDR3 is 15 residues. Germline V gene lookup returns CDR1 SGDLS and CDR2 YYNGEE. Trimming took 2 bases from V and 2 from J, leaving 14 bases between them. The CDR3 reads CASSVDRDIPYEQYF. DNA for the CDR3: TGTGCCAGCAGCGTTGACCGGGACATCCCCTACGAGCAGTACTTC.

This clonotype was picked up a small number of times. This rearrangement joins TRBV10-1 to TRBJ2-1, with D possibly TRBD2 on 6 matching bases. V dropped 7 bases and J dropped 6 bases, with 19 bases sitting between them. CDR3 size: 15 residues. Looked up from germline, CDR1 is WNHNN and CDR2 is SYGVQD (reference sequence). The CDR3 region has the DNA TGCGCCAGCACCCCTGCGGGACTGGACGTCAATGAGCAGTTCTTC. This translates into CASTPAGLDVNEQFF.

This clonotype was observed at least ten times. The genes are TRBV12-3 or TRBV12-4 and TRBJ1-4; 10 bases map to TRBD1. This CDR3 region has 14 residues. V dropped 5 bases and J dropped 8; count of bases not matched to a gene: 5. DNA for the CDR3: TGTGCCAGCAGTCCTCGGACAGGGGGGGAAAAACTGTTTTTT. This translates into CASSPRTGGEKLFF.

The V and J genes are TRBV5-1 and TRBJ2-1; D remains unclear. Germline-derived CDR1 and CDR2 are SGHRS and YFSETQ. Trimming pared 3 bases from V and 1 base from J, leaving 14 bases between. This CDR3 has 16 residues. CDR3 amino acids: CASSYYAAQSYNEQFF. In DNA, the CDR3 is TGCGCCAGCAGCTACTACGCGGCCCAATCCTACAATGAGCAGTTCTTC. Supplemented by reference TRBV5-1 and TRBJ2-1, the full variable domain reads KAGVTQTPRYLIKTRGQQVTLSCSPISGHRSVSWYQQTPGQGLQFLFEYFSETQRNKGNFPGRFSGRQFSNSRSEMNVSTLELGDSALYLCASSYYAAQSYNEQFFGPGTRLTVL.

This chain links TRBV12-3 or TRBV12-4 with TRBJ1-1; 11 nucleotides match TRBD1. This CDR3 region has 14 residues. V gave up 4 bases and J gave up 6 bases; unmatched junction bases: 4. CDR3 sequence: CASSSGQGAAEAFF. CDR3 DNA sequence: TGTGCCAGCAGTTCAGGACAGGGGGCGGCTGAAGCTTTCTTT.

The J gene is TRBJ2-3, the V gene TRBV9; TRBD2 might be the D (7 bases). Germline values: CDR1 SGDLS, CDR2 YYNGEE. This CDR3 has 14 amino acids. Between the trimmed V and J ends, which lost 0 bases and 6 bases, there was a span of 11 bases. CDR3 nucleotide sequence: TGTGCCAGCAGCGTAGGCGGGGGCGGGGATACGCAGTATTTT. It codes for CASSVGGGGDTQYF.

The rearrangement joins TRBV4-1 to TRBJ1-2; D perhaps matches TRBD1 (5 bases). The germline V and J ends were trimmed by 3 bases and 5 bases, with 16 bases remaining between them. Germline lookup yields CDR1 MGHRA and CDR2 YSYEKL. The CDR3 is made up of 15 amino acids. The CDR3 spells CASSQSGTAWYGYTF. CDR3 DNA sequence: TGCGCCAGCAGCCAGTCAGGGACCGCTTGGTATGGCTACACCTTC.

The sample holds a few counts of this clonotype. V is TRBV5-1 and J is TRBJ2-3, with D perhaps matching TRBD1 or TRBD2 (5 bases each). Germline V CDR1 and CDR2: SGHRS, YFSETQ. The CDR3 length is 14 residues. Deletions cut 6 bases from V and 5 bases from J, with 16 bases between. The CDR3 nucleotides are TGCGCCAGCAACCCCGGGGTCACAGGAGATACGCAGTATTTT. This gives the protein CASNPGVTGDTQYF.

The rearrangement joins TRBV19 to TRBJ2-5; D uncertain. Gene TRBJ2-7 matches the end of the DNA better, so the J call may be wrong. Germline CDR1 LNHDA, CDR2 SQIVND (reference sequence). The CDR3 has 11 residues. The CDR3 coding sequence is TGTGCCAGTCTTAACAGTGGCGAGCAGTACTTC. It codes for CASLNSGEQYF.